Below are 4 T cell receptor beta chains sequenced from a single sample in a study of shared clonotypes between healthy human individuals. The method was immunoSEQ multiplex PCR; TCRdb's version includes in-frame clones alone and lacks a portion of them. Counted here are more than 2,000,000 clones, over 90% occurring once; the ten biggest clones make up roughly 0.36%. The sequencing sample was made of naive CD4+ T cells from PBMCs. Subset noted: CD45RA+ positively selected. The receptors were sampled from a man between 18 and 35 years old in good health. Some clones in this sample may be carry-over from other donors' samples.

V and J are TRBV4-3 and TRBJ2-1, with 9 bases aligning to TRBD2. From germline, CDR1 is LGHNA and CDR2 YSLEER. This CDR3 is built from 15 residues. With V trimmed by 4 bases and J by 8 bases, 9 bases remained unmatched. CDR3 DNA sequence: TGCGCCAGCAGCCTTGGTGGCAGCGGGAGGTATGAGCAGTTCTTC. Translating gives CASSLGGSGRYEQFF.

Note on this clone: At one end, the junction sequence differs from germline, possibly due to a read error. This chain links TRBV6-5 with TRBJ2-5; the D gene is possibly TRBD2 (6 bases). Per the germline V gene, CDR1 is MNHEY and CDR2 is SVGAGI. This CDR3 is built from 9 residues. The CDR3 bases are TGTGCCGCCGGAGGGGCGGGTGACTTC. As protein: CAAGGAGDF.

The chain carries TRBV28 and TRBJ2-4, with 13 bases fitting TRBD2. Germline V gives CDR1 MDHEN, CDR2 SYDVKM. This CDR3 is built from 17 residues. The V segment lost 4 bases and the J segment 9 bases; nucleotides outside the gene matches: 12. The CDR3 coding sequence is TGTGCCAGCAGTTCGAAACTAGCGGGAGGGCGGAGTACCATTCAGTACTTC. This codes for CASSSKLAGGRSTIQYF.

This chain uses TRBV6-6 with TRBJ2-5, with D maybe TRBD2 (7 bases). The CDR3 has 15 residues. V gave up 2 bases and J gave up 4 bases, with 14 bases separating them. CDR1 and CDR2 (germline): MNHNY, SVGAGI (reference sequence). Written as DNA, the CDR3 is TGTGCCAGCAGTTACCCTACGGGGGGCGGAGAGACCCAGTACTTC. Protein sequence: CASSYPTGGGETQYF.